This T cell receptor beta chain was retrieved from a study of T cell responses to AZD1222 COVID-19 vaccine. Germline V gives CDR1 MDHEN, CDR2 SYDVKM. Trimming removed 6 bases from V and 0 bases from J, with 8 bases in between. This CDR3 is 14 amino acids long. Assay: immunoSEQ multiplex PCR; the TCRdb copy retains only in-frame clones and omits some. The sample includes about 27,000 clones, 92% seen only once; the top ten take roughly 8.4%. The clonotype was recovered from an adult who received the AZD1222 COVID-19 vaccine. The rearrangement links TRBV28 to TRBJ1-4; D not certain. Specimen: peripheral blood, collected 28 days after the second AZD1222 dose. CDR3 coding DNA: TGTGCCAGCAGCCAGGCCGCAACTAATGAAAAACTGTTTTTT. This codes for CASSQAATNEKLFF.